The T cell receptor (beta chain) described here comes from a study of regulatory T cells in long-lasting Graves disease. Time point given: newly diagnosed GD, antithyroid drugs for less than 3 months. Making the TCR library involved RNA that had been extracted from PBMCs. Patients were enrolled at an endocrinology department in Xi'an, China. This CDR3 contains 16 residues. Per germline, CDR1 LGHNA and CDR2 YNFKEQ. Researchers made TCR beta libraries by using iRepertoire HTBI primers and running Arm-PCR on CDR3 regions. TCRdb reprocessed the multiplex PCR reads via MiXCR and lists one record per CDR3 protein. This table holds a few hundred thousand distinct CDR3 sequences, about 10% found once. A word on this clonotype: A read error may produce the germline difference seen at one junction end.

These data also featured in a second study, about T cells in Graves' hyperthyroidism and ophthalmopathy.

This chain connects TRBV4-2 to TRBJ2-1, with 7 bases matching TRBD2. This receptor was obtained from a woman between 18 and 30 years old with Graves disease. The starting material was peripheral blood mononuclear cells (PBMCs), obtained at new diagnosis, from a patient treated with antithyroid drugs. Here the CDR3 DNA reads TGCGCCAGCAGCCAAGAAGTTGGACTAGGCTACAATGAGCAGTTCTTC. Encoded protein: CASSQEVGLGYNEQFF.